The 3 T cell receptor beta chains below were found in one sample sequenced in a study of PD-1 blockade in classical Hodgkin lymphoma. Each patient experienced a relapse that followed autologous stem cell transplantation, and brentuximab vedotin exposure varied. Sequencing was performed with immunoSEQ multiplex PCR; in TCRdb, only in-frame clones are kept and a portion is missing. The sample lists approximately 32,000 clones, about four fifths occurring once. Sequencing used peripheral blood mononuclear cells (PBMCs), obtained at baseline. These receptors all come from a human donor with classical Hodgkin lymphoma.

This chain connects TRBV29-1 to TRBJ1-2; 10 bases are shared with TRBD1. Germline CDR1 is SQVTM and CDR2 is ANQGSEA. After removal of 7 bases from V and 5 bases from J, the junction contained 7 bases not matched to a gene. The CDR3 has 13 amino acids. DNA for the CDR3: TGCAGCGCTCCGGACAGGGGGTTATATGGCTACACCTTC. This encodes CSAPDRGLYGYTF. Full variable domain (outside the CDR3, taken from reference TRBV29-1 and TRBJ1-2): SAVISQKPSRDICQRGTSLTIQCQVDSQVTMMFWYRQQPGQSLTLIATANQGSEATYESGFVIDKFPISRPNLTFSTLTVSNMSPEDSSIYLCSAPDRGLYGYTFGSGTRLTVV.

This sequence joins TRBV2 and TRBJ2-7; perhaps TRBD2 as D (6 bases). This CDR3 has 14 amino acids. V lost 3 bases to trimming and J lost 3 bases, with 12 bases between them. Germline assignment: CDR1 SNHLY and CDR2 FYNNEI. The CDR3 coding sequence is TGTGCCAGCAGTGATGGAGGGGTGGGCTACGAGCAGTACTTC. Translating it yields CASSDGGVGYEQYF. Complete variable domain (other parts from reference TRBV2 and TRBJ2-7): EPEVTQTPSHQVTQMGQEVILRCVPISNHLYFYWYRQILGQKVEFLVSFYNNEISEKSEIFDDQFSVERPDGSNFTLKIRSTKLEDSAMYFCASSDGGVGYEQYFGPGTRLTVT.

The sample holds one count of this clone. This chain links TRBV5-1 with TRBJ1-2; D is undetermined. The V and J ends lost 4 bases and 3 bases respectively, with 10 bases between them. CDR1 and CDR2 (germline): SGHRS, YFSETQ. CDR3 size: 13 residues. The CDR3 DNA reads TGCGCCAGCAGCGCCGACGGCGACTATGGCTACACCTTC. It encodes CASSADGDYGYTF.